This TCR beta chain was sequenced for a study of Ad26.COV2.S vaccination and SARS-CoV-2 variants. The assay was immunoSEQ multiplex PCR, and TCRdb's table has in-frame clones only and misses some. The data show about 410,000 clones, 70% to 90% seen once. CDR1 is SGHVS and CDR2 is FNYEAQ in the germline V gene. This CDR3 is 15 amino acids long. V lost 1 base and J 4 bases, leaving 10 bases between the germline ends. Noted treatment: about 20 received Ad26.COV2.S at low or high dose, single or two shots; 5 received placebo; per-sample allocation not given. After the first vaccine or placebo injection, samples were drawn on day 63. Only one count was recorded for this clone.

The sequence was obtained from a person aged 18-60 years who received the Ad26.COV2.S COVID-19 vaccine or a placebo. This specimen was peripheral blood, taken in a trial of Ad26.COV2.S vaccine versus placebo. V usage is TRBV7-6 and J usage is TRBJ1-4; unclear D gene. The CDR3 sequence is CASSLGPGINEKLFF. CDR3 DNA: TGTGCCAGCAGCTTAGGCCCAGGCATTAATGAAAAACTGTTTTTT.